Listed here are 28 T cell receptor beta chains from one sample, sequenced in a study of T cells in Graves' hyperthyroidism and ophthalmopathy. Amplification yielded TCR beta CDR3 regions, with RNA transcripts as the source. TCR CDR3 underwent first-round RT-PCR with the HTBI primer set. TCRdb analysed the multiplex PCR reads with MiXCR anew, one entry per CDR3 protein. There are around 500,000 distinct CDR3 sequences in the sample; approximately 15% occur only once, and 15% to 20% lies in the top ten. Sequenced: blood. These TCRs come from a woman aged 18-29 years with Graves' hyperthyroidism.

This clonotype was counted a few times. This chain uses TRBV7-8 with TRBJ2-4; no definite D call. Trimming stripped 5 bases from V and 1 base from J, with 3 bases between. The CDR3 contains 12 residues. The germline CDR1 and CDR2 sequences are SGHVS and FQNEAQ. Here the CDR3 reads CASSQAKNIQYF. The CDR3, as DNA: TGTGCCAGCAGCCAGGCCAAAAACATTCAGTACTTC.

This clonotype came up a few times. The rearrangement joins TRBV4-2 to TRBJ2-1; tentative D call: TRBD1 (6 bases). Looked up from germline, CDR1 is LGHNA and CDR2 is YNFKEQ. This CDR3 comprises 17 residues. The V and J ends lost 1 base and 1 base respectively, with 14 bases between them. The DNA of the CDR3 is TGTGCCAGCAGCCAAGGATACAGGGAAGGGTCCTACAATGAGCAGTTCTTC. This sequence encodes CASSQGYREGSYNEQFF.

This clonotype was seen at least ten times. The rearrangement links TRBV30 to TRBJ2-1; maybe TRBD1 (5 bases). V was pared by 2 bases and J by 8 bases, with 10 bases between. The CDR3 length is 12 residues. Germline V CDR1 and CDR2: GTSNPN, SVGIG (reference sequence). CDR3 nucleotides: TGTGCCTGGAGTAGGGGCAGGGATGAGCAGTTCTTC. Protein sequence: CAWSRGRDEQFF.

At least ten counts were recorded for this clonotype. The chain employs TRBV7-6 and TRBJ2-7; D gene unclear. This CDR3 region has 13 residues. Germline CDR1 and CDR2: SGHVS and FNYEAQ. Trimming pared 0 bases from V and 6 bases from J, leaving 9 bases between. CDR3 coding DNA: TGTGCCAGCAGCTTAGCGATATCTACCGAGCAGTACTTC. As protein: CASSLAISTEQYF.

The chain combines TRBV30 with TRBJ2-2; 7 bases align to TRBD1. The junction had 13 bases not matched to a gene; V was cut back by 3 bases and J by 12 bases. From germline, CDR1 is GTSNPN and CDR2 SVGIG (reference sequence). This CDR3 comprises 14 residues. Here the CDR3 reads CAWRRVGQAAQLFF. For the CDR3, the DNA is TGTGCCTGGAGAAGGGTTGGACAGGCGGCGCAGCTGTTTTTT.

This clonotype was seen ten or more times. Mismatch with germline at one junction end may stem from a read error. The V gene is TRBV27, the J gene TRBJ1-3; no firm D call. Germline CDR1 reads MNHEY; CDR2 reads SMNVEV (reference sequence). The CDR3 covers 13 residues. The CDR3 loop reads CASRPNSGSTIYF. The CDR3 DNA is TGTGCCAGCAGACCTAACTCTGGAAGCACCATATATTTT.

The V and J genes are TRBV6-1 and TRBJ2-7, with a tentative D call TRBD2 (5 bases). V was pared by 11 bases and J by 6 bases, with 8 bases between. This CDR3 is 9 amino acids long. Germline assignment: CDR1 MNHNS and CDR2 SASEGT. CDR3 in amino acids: CARGCEQYV. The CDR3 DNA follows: TGTGCCCGGGGTTGCGAGCAGTACGTC.

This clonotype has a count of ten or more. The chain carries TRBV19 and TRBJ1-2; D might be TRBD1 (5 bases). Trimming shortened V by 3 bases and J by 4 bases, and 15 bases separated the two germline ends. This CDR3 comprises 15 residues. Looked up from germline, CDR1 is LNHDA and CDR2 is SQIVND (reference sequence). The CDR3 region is CASSIGAPAGYGYTF. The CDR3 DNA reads TGTGCCAGTAGTATCGGGGCCCCGGCGGGCTATGGCTACACCTTC. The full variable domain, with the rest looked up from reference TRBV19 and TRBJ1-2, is DGGITQSPKYLFRKEGQNVTLSCEQNLNHDAMYWYRQDPGQGLRLIYYSQIVNDFQKGDIAEGYSVSREKKESFPLTVTSAQKNPTAFYLCASSIGAPAGYGYTFGSGTRLTVV.

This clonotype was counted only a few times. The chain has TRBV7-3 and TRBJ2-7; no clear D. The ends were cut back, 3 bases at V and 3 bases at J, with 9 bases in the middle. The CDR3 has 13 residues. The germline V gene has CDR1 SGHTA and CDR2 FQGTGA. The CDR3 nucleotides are TGTGCCAGCAGCTTCTCCGTAGACTACGAGCAGTACTTC. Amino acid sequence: CASSFSVDYEQYF.

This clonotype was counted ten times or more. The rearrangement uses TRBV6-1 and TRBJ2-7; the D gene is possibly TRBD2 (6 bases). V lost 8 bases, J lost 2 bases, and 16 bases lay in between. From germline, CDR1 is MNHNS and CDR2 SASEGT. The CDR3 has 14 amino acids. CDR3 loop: CASGKASVPYEQYF. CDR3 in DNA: TGTGCCAGCGGCAAAGCTAGCGTGCCCTACGAGCAGTACTTC.

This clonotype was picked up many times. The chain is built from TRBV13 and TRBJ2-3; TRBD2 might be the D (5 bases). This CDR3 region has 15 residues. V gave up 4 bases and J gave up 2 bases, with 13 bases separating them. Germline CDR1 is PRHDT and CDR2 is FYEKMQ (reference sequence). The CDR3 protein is CASSSKAVTTDTQYF. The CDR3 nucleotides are TGTGCCAGCAGCTCGAAAGCGGTTACCACAGATACGCAGTATTTT.

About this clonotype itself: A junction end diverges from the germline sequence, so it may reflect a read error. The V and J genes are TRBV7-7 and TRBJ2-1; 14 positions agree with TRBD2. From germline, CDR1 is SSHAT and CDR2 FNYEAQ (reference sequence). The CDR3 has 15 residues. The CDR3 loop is CASSFGLAGGNEQFF. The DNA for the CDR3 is TGTGCTAGCAGCTTCGGACTAGCGGGGGGCAATGAGCAGTTCTTC.

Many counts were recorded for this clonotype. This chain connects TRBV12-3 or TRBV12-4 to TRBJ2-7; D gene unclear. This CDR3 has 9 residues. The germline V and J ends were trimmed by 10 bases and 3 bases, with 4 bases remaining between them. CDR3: CATHYEQYV. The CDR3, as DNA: TGTGCCACCCACTACGAGCAGTACGTC.

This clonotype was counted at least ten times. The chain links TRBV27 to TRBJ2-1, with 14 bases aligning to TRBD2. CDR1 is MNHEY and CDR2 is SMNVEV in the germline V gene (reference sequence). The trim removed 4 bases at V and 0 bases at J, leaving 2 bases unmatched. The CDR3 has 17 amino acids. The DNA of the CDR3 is TGTGCCAGCAGTTCCGGGACTAGCGGGGGCTCCTACAATGAGCAGTTCTTC. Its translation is CASSSGTSGGSYNEQFF.

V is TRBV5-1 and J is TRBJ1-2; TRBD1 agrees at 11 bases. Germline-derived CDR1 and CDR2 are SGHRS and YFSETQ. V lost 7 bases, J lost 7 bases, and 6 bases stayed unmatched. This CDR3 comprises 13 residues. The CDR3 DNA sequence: TGCGCCAGCTGCCCCGGGACAGGGGGTGGCTACACCTTC. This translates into CASCPGTGGGYTF.

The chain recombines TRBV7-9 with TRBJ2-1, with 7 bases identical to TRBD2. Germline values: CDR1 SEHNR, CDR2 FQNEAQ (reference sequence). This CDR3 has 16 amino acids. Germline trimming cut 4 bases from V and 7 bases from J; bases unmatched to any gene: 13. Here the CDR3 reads CASSSPGLRQGNEQFF. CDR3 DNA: TGTGCCAGCAGCTCCCCGGGACTACGGCAAGGAAATGAGCAGTTCTTC.

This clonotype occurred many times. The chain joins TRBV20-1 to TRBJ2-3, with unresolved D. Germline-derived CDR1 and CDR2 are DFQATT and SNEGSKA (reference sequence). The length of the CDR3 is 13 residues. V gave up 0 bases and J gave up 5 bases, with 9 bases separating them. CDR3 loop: CSAREDWGDTQYF. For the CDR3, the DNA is TGCAGTGCTAGAGAAGACTGGGGAGATACGCAGTATTTT.

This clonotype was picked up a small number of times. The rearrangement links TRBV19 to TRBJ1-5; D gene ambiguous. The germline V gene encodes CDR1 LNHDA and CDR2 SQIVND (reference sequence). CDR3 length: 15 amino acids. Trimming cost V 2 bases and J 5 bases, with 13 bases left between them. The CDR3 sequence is CASSIKGKVDQPQHF. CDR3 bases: TGTGCCAGTAGTATAAAAGGGAAGGTCGATCAGCCCCAGCATTTT.

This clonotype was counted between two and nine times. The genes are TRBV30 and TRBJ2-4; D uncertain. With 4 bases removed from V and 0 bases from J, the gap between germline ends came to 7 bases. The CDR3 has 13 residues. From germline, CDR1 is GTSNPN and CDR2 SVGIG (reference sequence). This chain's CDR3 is CAWTDLAKNIQYF. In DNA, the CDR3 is TGTGCCTGGACAGACTTAGCCAAAAACATTCAGTACTTC.

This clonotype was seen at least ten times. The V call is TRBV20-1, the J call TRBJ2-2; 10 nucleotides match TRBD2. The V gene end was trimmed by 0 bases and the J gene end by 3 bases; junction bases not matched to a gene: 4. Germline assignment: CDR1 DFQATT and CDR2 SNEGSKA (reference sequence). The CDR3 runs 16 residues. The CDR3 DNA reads TGCAGTGCTAGAGATAGTCTAGCGGGAGACACCGGGGAGCTGTTTTTT. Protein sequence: CSARDSLAGDTGELFF.

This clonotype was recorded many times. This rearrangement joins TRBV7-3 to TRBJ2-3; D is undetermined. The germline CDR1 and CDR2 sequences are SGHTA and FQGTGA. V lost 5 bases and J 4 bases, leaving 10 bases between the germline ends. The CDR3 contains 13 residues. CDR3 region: CASSPQRADTQYF. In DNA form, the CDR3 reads TGTGCCAGCAGCCCCCAAAGGGCAGATACGCAGTATTTT.

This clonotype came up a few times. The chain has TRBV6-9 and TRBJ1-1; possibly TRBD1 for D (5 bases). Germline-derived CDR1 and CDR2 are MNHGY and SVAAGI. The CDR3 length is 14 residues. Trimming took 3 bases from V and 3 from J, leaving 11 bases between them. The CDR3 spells CASSYGQGDTEAFF. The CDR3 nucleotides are TGTGCCAGCAGTTACGGGCAGGGTGACACTGAAGCTTTCTTT.

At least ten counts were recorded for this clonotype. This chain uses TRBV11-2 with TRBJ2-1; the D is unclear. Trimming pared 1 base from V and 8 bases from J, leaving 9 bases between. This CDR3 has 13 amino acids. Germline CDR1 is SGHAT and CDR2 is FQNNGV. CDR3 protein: CASSLAIADEQFF. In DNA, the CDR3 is TGTGCCAGCAGCTTAGCCATAGCAGATGAGCAGTTCTTC.

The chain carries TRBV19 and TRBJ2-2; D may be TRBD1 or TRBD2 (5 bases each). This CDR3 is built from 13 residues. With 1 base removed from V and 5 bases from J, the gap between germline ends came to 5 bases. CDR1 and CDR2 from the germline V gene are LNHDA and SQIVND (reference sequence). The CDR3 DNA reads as TGTGCCAGTAGTATAGGGGGGACCGGGGAGCTGTTTTTT. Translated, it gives CASSIGGTGELFF.

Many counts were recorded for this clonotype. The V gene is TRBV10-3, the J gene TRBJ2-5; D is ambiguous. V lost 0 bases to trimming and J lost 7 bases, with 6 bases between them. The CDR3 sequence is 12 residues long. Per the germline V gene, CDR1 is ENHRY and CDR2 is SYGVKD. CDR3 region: CAISESVGTQYF. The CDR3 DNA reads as TGTGCCATCAGTGAGTCGGTGGGGACCCAGTACTTC.

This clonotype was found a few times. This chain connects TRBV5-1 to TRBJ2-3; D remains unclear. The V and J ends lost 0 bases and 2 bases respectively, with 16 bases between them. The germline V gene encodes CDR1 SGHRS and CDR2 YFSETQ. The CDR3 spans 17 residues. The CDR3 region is CASSLGNYIPSTDTQYF. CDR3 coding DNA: TGCGCCAGCAGCTTGGGAAACTATATCCCTTCCACAGATACGCAGTATTTT. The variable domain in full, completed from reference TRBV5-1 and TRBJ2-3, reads KAGVTQTPRYLIKTRGQQVTLSCSPISGHRSVSWYQQTPGQGLQFLFEYFSETQRNKGNFPGRFSGRQFSNSRSEMNVSTLELGDSALYLCASSLGNYIPSTDTQYFGPGTRLTVL.

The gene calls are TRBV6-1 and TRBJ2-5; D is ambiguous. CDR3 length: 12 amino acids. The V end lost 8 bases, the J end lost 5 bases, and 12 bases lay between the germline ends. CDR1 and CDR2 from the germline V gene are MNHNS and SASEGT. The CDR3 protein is CASSYRLETQYF. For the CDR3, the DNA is TGTGCCAGCTCCTATCGTCTCGAGACCCAGTACTTC.

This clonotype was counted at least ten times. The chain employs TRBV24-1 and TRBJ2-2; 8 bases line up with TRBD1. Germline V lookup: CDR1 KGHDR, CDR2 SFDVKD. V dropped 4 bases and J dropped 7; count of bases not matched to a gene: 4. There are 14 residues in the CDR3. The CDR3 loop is CATSDDRGGGELFF. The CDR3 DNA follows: TGTGCCACCAGTGACGACAGGGGCGGCGGGGAGCTGTTTTTT.